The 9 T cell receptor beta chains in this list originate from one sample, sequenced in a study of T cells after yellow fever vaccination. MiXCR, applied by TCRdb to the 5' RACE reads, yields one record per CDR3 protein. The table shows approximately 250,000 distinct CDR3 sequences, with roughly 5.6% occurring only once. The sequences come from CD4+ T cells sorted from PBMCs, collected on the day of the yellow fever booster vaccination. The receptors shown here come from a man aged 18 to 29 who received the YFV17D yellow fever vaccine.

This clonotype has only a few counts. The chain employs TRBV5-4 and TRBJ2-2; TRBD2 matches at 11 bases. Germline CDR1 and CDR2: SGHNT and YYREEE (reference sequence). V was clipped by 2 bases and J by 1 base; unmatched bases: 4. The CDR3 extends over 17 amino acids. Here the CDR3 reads CASSLRGLAVNTGELFF. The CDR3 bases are TGTGCCAGCAGCTTAAGGGGACTAGCGGTGAACACCGGGGAGCTGTTTTTT.

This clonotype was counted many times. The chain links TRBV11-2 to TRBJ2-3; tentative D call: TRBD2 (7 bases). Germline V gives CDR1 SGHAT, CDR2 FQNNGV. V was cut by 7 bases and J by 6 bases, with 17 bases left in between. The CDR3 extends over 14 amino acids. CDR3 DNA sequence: TGTGCCAGCAAAGTGGGGGGCGGGAGTGATACGCAGTATTTT. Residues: CASKVGGGSDTQYF.

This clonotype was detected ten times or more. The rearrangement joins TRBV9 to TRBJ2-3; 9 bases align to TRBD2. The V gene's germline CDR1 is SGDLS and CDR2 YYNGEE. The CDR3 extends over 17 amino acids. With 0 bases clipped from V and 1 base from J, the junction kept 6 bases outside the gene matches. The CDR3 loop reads CASSVGSAGGGTDTQYF. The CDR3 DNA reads TGTGCCAGCAGCGTAGGTTCAGCGGGGGGCGGCACAGATACGCAGTATTTT.

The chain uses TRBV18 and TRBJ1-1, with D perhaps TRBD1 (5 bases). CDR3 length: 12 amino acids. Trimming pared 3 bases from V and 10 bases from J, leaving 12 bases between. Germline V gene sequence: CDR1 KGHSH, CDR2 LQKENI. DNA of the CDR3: TGTGCCAGCTCACCGGCGGGGGAGTCAGCTTTCTTT. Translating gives CASSPAGESAFF.

The CDR3 sequence is CASSLSGCGQGDGGELFF. CDR3 DNA sequence: TGTGCCAGCAGCTTAAGCGGATGTGGACAGGGGGACGGCGGGGAGCTGTTTTTT. The chain carries TRBV7-4 and TRBJ2-2; TRBD1 aligns across 10 bases. Germline V lookup: CDR1 SGHVT, CDR2 SQSDAQ. This CDR3 has 18 amino acids. The J segment lost 7 bases and the V segment lost 2 bases, leaving 13 bases of the junction unmatched.

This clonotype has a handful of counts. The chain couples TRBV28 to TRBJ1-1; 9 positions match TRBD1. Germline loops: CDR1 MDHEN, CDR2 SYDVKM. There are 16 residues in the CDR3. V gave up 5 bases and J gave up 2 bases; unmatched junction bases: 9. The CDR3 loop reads CASSTWGQGGNTEAFF. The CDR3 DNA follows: TGTGCCAGCAGTACCTGGGGACAGGGTGGTAACACTGAAGCTTTCTTT.

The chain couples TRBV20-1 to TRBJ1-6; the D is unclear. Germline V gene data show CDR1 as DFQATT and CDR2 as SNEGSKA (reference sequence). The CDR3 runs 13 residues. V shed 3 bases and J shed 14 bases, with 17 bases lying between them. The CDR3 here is CSASDRALSSLHF. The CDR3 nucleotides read TGCAGTGCTAGTGATAGGGCACTCTCATCCCTCCACTTT.

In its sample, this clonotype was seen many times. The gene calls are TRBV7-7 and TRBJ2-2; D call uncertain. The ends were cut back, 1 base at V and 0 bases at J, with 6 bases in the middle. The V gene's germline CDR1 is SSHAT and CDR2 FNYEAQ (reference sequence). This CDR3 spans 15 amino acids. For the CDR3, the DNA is TGTGCCAGCAGCTTAGGAGGATCGAACACCGGGGAGCTGTTTTTT. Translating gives CASSLGGSNTGELFF.

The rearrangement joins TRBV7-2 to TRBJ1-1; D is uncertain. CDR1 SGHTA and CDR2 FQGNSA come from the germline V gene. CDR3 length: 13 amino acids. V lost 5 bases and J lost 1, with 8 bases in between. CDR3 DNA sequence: TGTGCCAGCAGCCCCGGATCGAACACTGAAGCTTTCTTT. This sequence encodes CASSPGSNTEAFF.